These 19 T cell receptor beta chains share one sample of origin, sequenced in a study of glioma-infiltrating T cells. The iRepertoire nested amplicon-rescue multiplex PCR amplified TCR alpha and beta CDR3s from RNA. TCRdb reprocessed the multiplex PCR reads via MiXCR and lists one record per CDR3 protein. The repertoire includes 84,000 or so distinct CDR3 sequences, about 23% of them detected once, and more than 6.5% sits in the top ten. Sequencing input: glioma tissue, nonneoplastic brain tissue, or PBMCs (not recorded which). The receptors were gathered from a human donor with low-grade glioma or glioblastoma, undergoing nonglioma brain surgery, or in good health (not recorded which).

Remarks on this clonotype: This may arise from a read error, as a much more abundant clone is one base away. The chain combines TRBV14 with TRBJ2-7, with D possibly being TRBD2 (6 bases). The V gene's germline CDR1 is SGHDN and CDR2 FVKESK. The CDR3 is 15 amino acids. The CDR3 spells CASSKDSGTAYEQYF. In nucleotides, the CDR3 is TGTGCCAGCAGCAAAGATAGTGGGACTGCCTACGAGCAGTACTTC.

A note on this clonotype: This may arise from a read error, as a much more abundant clone is one base away. J is TRBJ1-2 and V is TRBV18, with D possibly matching TRBD1 (6 bases). CDR3 length: 16 amino acids. In germline, CDR1 is KGHSH, CDR2 LQKENI. Trimming took off 3 bases at V and 0 bases at J, with 14 bases between the two ends. DNA for the CDR3: TGTGCCAGCTCACCGAAAACAGGGCCCTCTAACTATGGCTACACCTTC. This translates into CASSPKTGPSNYGYTF.

This clonotype has a handful of counts. The rearrangement uses TRBV11-2 and TRBJ1-3; D is unresolved. Trimming stripped 4 bases from V and 0 bases from J, with 10 bases between. From germline, CDR1 is SGHAT and CDR2 FQNNGV. CDR3 length equals 15 residues. The CDR3 DNA is TGTGCCAGCAGCTATGAGGGCCTCTCTGGAAACACCATATATTTT. Protein product: CASSYEGLSGNTIYF.

This clonotype was observed a few times. This rearrangement joins TRBV19 to TRBJ1-5; D gene unclear. The CDR3 loop spans 14 amino acids. The V end lost 6 bases, the J end lost 8 bases, and 17 bases lay between the germline ends. Germline V gene sequence: CDR1 LNHDA, CDR2 SQIVND (reference sequence). The chain's CDR3 is CASSDRTAEKPQHF. The CDR3 DNA reads as TGTGCCAGTAGCGATCGGACGGCAGAAAAGCCCCAGCATTTT.

This clonotype was counted at least ten times. J is TRBJ1-4 and V is TRBV7-6, with TRBD1 matching 8 bases. Per germline, CDR1 SGHVS and CDR2 FNYEAQ. The CDR3 loop spans 13 amino acids. J lost 7 bases, V lost 4 bases, and 2 bases had no gene match. The CDR3 here is CASSSDRGEKLFF. CDR3 coding DNA: TGTGCCAGCAGCTCAGACAGGGGTGAAAAACTGTTTTTT.

This clonotype was observed at least ten times. The gene calls are TRBV20-1 and TRBJ1-2, with a tentative D call TRBD1 (6 bases). V was shortened by 3 bases and J by 8 bases, with 13 bases between the two germline ends. CDR1 is DFQATT, CDR2 SNEGSKA, per germline (reference sequence). The CDR3 runs to 12 residues. The CDR3 bases are TGCAGTGCTAGTGGACAGACGGGCGGCTACACCTTC. This translates into CSASGQTGGYTF.

This clonotype was detected ten times or more. This chain connects TRBV20-1 to TRBJ1-6; no reliable D call. Trimming took 1 base from V and 13 from J, leaving 11 bases between them. Germline values: CDR1 DFQATT, CDR2 SNEGSKA (reference sequence). This CDR3 has 12 amino acids. CDR3 sequence (DNA): TGCAGTGCTAGAGGGGGAGCGGCGCCCCTCCACTTT. Amino acid sequence: CSARGGAAPLHF.

The chain carries TRBV29-1 and TRBJ1-2, with D perhaps matching TRBD1 (5 bases). Between the trimmed V and J ends, which lost 0 bases and 2 bases, there was a span of 10 bases. The CDR3 loop spans 14 amino acids. Germline CDR1 reads SQVTM; CDR2 reads ANQGSEA. The CDR3 is CSVEDIGGNYGYTF. CDR3 DNA: TGCAGCGTTGAAGACATCGGGGGGAACTATGGCTACACCTTC.

This clonotype came up many times. V and J are TRBV7-2 and TRBJ1-4, with D perhaps TRBD1 (6 bases). CDR3 size: 15 residues. Trimming removed 5 bases from V and 5 bases from J, with 15 bases in between. The germline gives CDR1 SGHTA, CDR2 FQGNSA. The chain's CDR3 is CASSNNRALNEKLFF. CDR3 nucleotides: TGTGCCAGCAGCAATAACAGGGCGCTAAATGAAAAACTGTTTTTT.

The table lists this clonotype with a count of one. J is TRBJ1-1 and V is TRBV12-3 or TRBV12-4; 7 bases line up with TRBD1. V gave up 3 bases and J gave up 6 bases; unmatched junction bases: 10. The CDR3 length is 15 residues. The CDR3 region is CASSLGRGQDAEAFF. The CDR3 DNA reads TGTGCCAGCAGTTTGGGGAGGGGGCAGGACGCTGAAGCTTTCTTT.

A few counts support this clonotype. J is TRBJ2-5 and V is TRBV20-1; 13 bases line up with TRBD2. The CDR3 spans 19 residues. Germline assignment: CDR1 DFQATT and CDR2 SNEGSKA (reference sequence). J lost 4 bases, V lost 4 bases, and 18 bases had no gene match. CDR3 loop: CSATNLPGLAGLTGETQYF. In DNA, the CDR3 is TGCAGTGCTACAAACCTACCGGGACTAGCGGGGTTGACCGGAGAGACCCAGTACTTC.

This clonotype occurred many times. The CDR3 DNA reads as TGTGCCAGCAGTAGGGGAAATGGCTACACCTTC. Translation: CASSRGNGYTF. This chain links TRBV25-1 with TRBJ1-2, with D perhaps TRBD1 (5 bases). Trimming pared 5 bases from V and 6 bases from J, leaving 7 bases between. There are 11 residues in the CDR3. The germline V gene encodes CDR1 MGHDK and CDR2 SYGVNS.

The rearrangement links TRBV2 to TRBJ2-5; 7 positions agree with TRBD2. The V and J ends lost 10 bases and 2 bases, in that order; junction bases with no gene match: 7. Germline V gene lookup returns CDR1 SNHLY and CDR2 FYNNEI. The CDR3 has 13 amino acids. The CDR3 DNA follows: TGTGCCACCGGGAGGCTTCTTCAAGAGACCCAGTACTTC. This gives the protein CATGRLLQETQYF. The entire variable domain, with the rest obtained from reference TRBV2 and TRBJ2-5, is as follows: EPEVTQTPSHQVTQMGQEVILRCVPISNHLYFYWYRQILGQKVEFLVSFYNNEISEKSEIFDDQFSVERPDGSNFTLKIRSTKLEDSAMYFCATGRLLQETQYFGPGTRLLVL.

This clonotype was observed many times. V usage is TRBV7-2 and J usage is TRBJ2-7; 16 bases map to TRBD2. In germline, CDR1 is SGHTA, CDR2 FQGNSA. The V segment lost 4 bases and the J segment 4 bases; nucleotides outside the gene matches: 4. The length of the CDR3 is 16 residues. The CDR3 DNA follows: TGTGCCAGCAGCTCGGGACTAGCGGGAGGGCAATACGAGCAGTACTTC. Its translation is CASSSGLAGGQYEQYF.

The table lists this clonotype with many counts. The chain uses TRBV6-1 and TRBJ2-7; D possibly matches TRBD1 or TRBD2 (5 bases each). V dropped 6 bases and J dropped 1 base, with 13 bases sitting between them. Germline CDR1 and CDR2: MNHNS and SASEGT. The CDR3 length is 14 residues. The CDR3: CASSSGTASYEQYF. The CDR3 bases are TGTGCCAGCAGCTCCGGGACCGCTTCCTACGAGCAGTACTTC.

This clonotype has a count of ten or more. The chain combines TRBV4-2 with TRBJ1-1, with D unresolved. Germline V lookup: CDR1 LGHNA, CDR2 YNFKEQ. CDR3 size: 15 residues. Trimming took off 1 base at V and 0 bases at J, with 9 bases between the two ends. CDR3 nucleotides: TGTGCCAGCAGCCAAGGTTCTTGGATGAACACTGAAGCTTTCTTT. Amino acids: CASSQGSWMNTEAFF.

This clonotype has only a few counts. One base away lies a much larger clone, so this may be a sequencing read error. The genes are TRBV24-1 and TRBJ2-1; no clear D. The CDR3 has 13 residues. The V gene's germline CDR1 is KGHDR and CDR2 SFDVKD. The germline V and J ends were trimmed by 6 bases and 5 bases, with 10 bases remaining between them. CDR3 residues: CATSNLVDNEQFF. CDR3 DNA: TGTGCCACCAGTAACCTGGTAGACAATGAGCAGTTCTTC.

The table lists this clonotype with many counts. The chain combines TRBV19 with TRBJ2-6, with D perhaps TRBD2 (5 bases). Between the trimmed V and J ends, which lost 1 base and 3 bases, there was a span of 7 bases. The germline CDR1 and CDR2 sequences are LNHDA and SQIVND (reference sequence). This CDR3 spans 15 amino acids. This CDR3 is CASSIGGLGANVLTF. CDR3 DNA sequence: TGTGCCAGTAGTATAGGAGGGCTTGGGGCCAACGTCCTGACTTTC.

This clonotype has ten or more counts. CDR3 sequence: CASRPARGHTDTQYF. In nucleotides, the CDR3 is TGTGCCAGCAGACCCGCCAGGGGTCACACAGATACGCAGTATTTT. The gene calls are TRBV6-1 and TRBJ2-3; D perhaps matches TRBD1 (6 bases). Trimming removed 6 bases at V and 2 bases at J, with 15 bases between. This CDR3 comprises 15 residues. Germline V gene sequence: CDR1 MNHNS, CDR2 SASEGT.